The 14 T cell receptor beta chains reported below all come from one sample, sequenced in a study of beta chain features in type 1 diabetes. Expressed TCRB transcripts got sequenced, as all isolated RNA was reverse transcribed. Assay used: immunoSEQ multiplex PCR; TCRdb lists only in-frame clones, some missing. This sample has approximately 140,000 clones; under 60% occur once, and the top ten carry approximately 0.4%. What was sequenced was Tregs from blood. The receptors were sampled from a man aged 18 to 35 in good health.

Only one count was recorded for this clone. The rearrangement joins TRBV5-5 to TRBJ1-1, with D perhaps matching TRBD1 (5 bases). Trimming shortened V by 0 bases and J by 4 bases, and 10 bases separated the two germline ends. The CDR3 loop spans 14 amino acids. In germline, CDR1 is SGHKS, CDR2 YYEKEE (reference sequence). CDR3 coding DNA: TGTGCCAGCAGCTTGGGTTGGGGCGCCACTGAAGCTTTCTTT. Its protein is CASSLGWGATEAFF. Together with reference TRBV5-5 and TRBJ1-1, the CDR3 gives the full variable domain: DAGVTQSPTHLIKTRGQQVTLRCSPISGHKSVSWYQQVLGQGPQFIFQYYEKEERGRGNFPDRFSARQFPNYSSELNVNALLLGDSALYLCASSLGWGATEAFFGQGTRLTVV.

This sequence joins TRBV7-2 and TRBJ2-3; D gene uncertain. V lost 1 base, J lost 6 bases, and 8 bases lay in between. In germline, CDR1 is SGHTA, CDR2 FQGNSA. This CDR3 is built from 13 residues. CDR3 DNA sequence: TGTGCCAGCAGCTTAGGAATCCGGGATACGCAGTATTTT. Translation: CASSLGIRDTQYF.

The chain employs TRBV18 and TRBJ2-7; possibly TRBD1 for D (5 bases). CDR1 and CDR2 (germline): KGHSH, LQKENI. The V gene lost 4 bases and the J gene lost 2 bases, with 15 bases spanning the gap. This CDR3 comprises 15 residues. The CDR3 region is CASSRGQGTTYEQYF. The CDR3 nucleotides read TGTGCCAGCTCACGGGGCCAGGGAACAACCTACGAGCAGTACTTC.

The chain's CDR3 is CAISDAGYTDTQYF. CDR3 in DNA: TGTGCCATCAGTGATGCGGGGTACACAGATACGCAGTATTTT. The chain couples TRBV10-3 to TRBJ2-3; D may be TRBD2 (6 bases). Germline CDR1 is ENHRY and CDR2 is SYGVKD. CDR3 length: 14 amino acids. Trimming removed 3 bases at V and 2 bases at J, with 9 bases between.

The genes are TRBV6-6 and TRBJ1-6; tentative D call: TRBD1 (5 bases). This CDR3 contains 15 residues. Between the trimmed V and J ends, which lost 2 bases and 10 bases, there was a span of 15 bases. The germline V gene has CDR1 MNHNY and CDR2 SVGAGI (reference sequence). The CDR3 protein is CASSYLVGRRSPLHF. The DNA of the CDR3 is TGTGCCAGCAGTTACCTCGTGGGGCGTAGGTCACCCCTCCACTTT.

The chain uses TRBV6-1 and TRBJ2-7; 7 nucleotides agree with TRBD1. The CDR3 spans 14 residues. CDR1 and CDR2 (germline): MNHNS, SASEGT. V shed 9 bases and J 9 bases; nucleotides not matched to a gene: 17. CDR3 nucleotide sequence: TGTGCCAGTAGGGGACAGATGCTCCTACCGGTGCAGTACTTC. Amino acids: CASRGQMLLPVQYF.

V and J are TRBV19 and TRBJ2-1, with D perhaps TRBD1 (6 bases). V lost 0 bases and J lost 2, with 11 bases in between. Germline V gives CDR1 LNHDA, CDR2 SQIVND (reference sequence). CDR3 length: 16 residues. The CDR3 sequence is CASSIEGAPPYNEQFF. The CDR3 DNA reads TGTGCCAGTAGTATAGAGGGGGCGCCACCCTACAATGAGCAGTTCTTC.

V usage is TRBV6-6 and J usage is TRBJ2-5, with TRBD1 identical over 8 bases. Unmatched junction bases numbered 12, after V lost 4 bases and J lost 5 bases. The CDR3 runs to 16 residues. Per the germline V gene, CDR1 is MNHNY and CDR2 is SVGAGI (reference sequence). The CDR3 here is CASSSARTGISETQYF. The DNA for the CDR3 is TGTGCCAGCAGTTCCGCCCGGACAGGGATATCTGAGACCCAGTACTTC.

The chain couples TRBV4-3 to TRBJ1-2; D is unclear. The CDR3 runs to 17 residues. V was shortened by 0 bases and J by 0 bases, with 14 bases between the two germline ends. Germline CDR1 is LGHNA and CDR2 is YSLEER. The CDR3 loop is CASSQDVAGPANYGYTF. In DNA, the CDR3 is TGCGCCAGCAGCCAAGATGTGGCGGGTCCAGCTAACTATGGCTACACCTTC.

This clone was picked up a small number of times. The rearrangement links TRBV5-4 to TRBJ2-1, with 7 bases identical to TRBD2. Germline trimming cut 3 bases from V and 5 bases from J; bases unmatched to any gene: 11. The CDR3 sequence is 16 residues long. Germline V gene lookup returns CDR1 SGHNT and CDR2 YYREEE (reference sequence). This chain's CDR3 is CASSSRREKVNNEQFF. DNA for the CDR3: TGTGCCAGCAGCTCGAGGCGGGAGAAGGTAAACAATGAGCAGTTCTTC. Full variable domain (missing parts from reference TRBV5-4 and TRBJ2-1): ETGVTQSPTHLIKTRGQQVTLRCSSQSGHNTVSWYQQALGQGPQFIFQYYREEENGRGNFPPRFSGLQFPNYSSELNVNALELDDSALYLCASSSRREKVNNEQFFGPGTRLTVL.

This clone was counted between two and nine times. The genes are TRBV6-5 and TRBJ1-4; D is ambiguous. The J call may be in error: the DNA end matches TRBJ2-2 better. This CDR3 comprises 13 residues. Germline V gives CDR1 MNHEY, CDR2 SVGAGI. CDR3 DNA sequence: TGTGCCAGCAGTTACTCCCTATTCGTGGAGCTGTTTTTT. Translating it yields CASSYSLFVELFF.

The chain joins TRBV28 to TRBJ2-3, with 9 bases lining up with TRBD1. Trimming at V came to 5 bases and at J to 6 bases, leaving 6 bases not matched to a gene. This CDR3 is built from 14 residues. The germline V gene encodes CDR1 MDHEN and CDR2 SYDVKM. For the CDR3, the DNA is TGTGCCAGCAGTCTACAGGGGGCTTGGGATACGCAGTATTTT. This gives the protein CASSLQGAWDTQYF.

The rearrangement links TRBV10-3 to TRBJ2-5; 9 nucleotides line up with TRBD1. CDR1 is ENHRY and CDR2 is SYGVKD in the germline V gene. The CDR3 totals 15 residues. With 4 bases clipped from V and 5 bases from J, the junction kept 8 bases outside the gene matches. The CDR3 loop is CAISAARTGDETQYF. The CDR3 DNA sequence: TGTGCCATCAGTGCCGCGAGGACAGGGGACGAGACCCAGTACTTC.

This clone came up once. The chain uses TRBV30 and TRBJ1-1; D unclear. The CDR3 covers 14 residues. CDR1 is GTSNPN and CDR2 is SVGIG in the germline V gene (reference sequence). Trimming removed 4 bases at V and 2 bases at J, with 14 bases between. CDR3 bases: TGTGCCTGGACTACGAGCCGGAGTAACACTGAAGCTTTCTTT. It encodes CAWTTSRSNTEAFF.